A selection of T cell receptor beta chains follows, all from one sample in a study of early T cells in non-severe SARS-CoV-2 infection. Using its own MiXCR run on the 5' RACE reads, TCRdb lists one record per CDR3 protein. The sample lists 85,000 to 95,000 distinct CDR3 sequences; around a sixth were seen once. The sequences come from whole blood, collected at baseline. These TCRs come from an adult who was a healthcare worker with PCR-confirmed SARS-CoV-2 infection or an uninfected control (not recorded which). CDR3s include the opening cysteine and the closing phenylalanine or tryptophan. Fields, in order: CDR3 protein, CDR3 DNA, CDR3 length, clone size, D gene, V gene, J gene. The D gene is left open where the match is weak. For some rows the clone size is stated as once, few or many, or as a class when expanded; others skip it.

cdr3_aa: CATSRRGYNEQFF
cdr3_nt: TGTGCCACCTCCCGAAGGGGGTACAATGAGCAGTTCTTC
cdr3_length: 13
clone_size: few
d_call: .
v_call: TRBV24-1
j_call: TRBJ2-1

cdr3_aa: CSVSDSEKLFF
cdr3_nt: TGCAGTGTTTCAGACAGCGAAAAACTGTTTTTT
cdr3_length: 11
clone_size: .
d_call: .
v_call: TRBV20-1
j_call: TRBJ1-4

cdr3_aa: CASSFAGYEQYF
cdr3_nt: TGTGCCAGCAGTTTCGCGGGTTACGAGCAGTACTTC
cdr3_length: 12
clone_size: few
d_call: .
v_call: TRBV28
j_call: TRBJ2-7

cdr3_aa: CASSFSTDTQYF
cdr3_nt: TGCGCCAGCAGCTTTAGCACAGATACGCAGTATTTT
cdr3_length: 12
clone_size: .
d_call: .
v_call: TRBV5-1
j_call: TRBJ2-3

cdr3_aa: CATSRVSGRGEQFF
cdr3_nt: TGTGCCACCAGCAGAGTAAGCGGGAGGGGTGAGCAGTTCTTC
cdr3_length: 14
clone_size: many
d_call: TRBD2
v_call: TRBV15
j_call: TRBJ2-1

cdr3_aa: CSANDQGYEQYF
cdr3_nt: TGCAGTGCTAACGACCAAGGGTACGAGCAGTACTTC
cdr3_length: 12
clone_size: few
d_call: .
v_call: TRBV20-1
j_call: TRBJ2-7

cdr3_aa: CASRTGFGGYTF
cdr3_nt: TGTGCCAGCAGAACAGGGTTCGGTGGCTACACCTTC
cdr3_length: 12
clone_size: few
d_call: .
v_call: TRBV28
j_call: TRBJ1-2

cdr3_aa: CASSLGAFGTSGSNEQFF
cdr3_nt: TGTGCCAGCAGCTTGGGGGCTTTCGGGACTAGCGGAAGCAATGAGCAGTTCTTC
cdr3_length: 18
clone_size: .
d_call: TRBD2
v_call: TRBV5-6
j_call: TRBJ2-1

cdr3_aa: CASSGGVNEQFF
cdr3_nt: TGTGCCAGCAGCGGGGGGGTCAATGAGCAGTTCTTC
cdr3_length: 12
clone_size: .
d_call: TRBD2
v_call: TRBV7-6
j_call: TRBJ2-1

cdr3_aa: CSARDYWGTQYF
cdr3_nt: TGCAGTGCTAGGGACTATTGGGGGACCCAGTACTTC
cdr3_length: 12
clone_size: many
d_call: .
v_call: TRBV20-1
j_call: TRBJ2-5

cdr3_aa: CASSQLAGGPSEQFF
cdr3_nt: TGCGCCAGCAGCCAGCTAGCGGGAGGGCCGAGTGAGCAGTTCTTC
cdr3_length: 15
clone_size: .
d_call: TRBD2
v_call: TRBV5-1
j_call: TRBJ2-1

cdr3_aa: CSARELPRERPYNEQFF
cdr3_nt: TGCAGTGCTAGAGAATTGCCGCGGGAGAGGCCTTACAATGAGCAGTTCTTC
cdr3_length: 17
clone_size: few
d_call: TRBD2
v_call: TRBV20-1
j_call: TRBJ2-1

cdr3_aa: CSVEPLDGKNYGYTF
cdr3_nt: TGCAGCGTTGAACCCCTCGACGGGAAAAACTATGGCTACACCTTC
cdr3_length: 15
clone_size: few
d_call: .
v_call: TRBV29-1
j_call: TRBJ1-2

cdr3_aa: CASTLQGALYGYTF
cdr3_nt: TGTGCCAGCACCCTCCAGGGAGCGTTATATGGCTACACCTTC
cdr3_length: 14
clone_size: few
d_call: .
v_call: TRBV6-6
j_call: TRBJ1-2

cdr3_aa: CSARGSGMKLSYNEQFF
cdr3_nt: TGCAGTGCTAGGGGTAGCGGAATGAAACTTTCCTACAATGAGCAGTTCTTC
cdr3_length: 17
clone_size: .
d_call: .
v_call: TRBV20-1
j_call: TRBJ2-1

cdr3_aa: CALSAGQGSSYEQYF
cdr3_nt: TGTGCCTTATCCGCGGGACAGGGGTCTTCCTACGAGCAGTACTTC
cdr3_length: 15
clone_size: .
d_call: TRBD1
v_call: TRBV7-9
j_call: TRBJ2-7

cdr3_aa: CASSLVGTLGRGEQFF
cdr3_nt: TGTGCCAGCAGCTTAGTAGGGACACTCGGACGCGGTGAGCAGTTCTTC
cdr3_length: 16
clone_size: few
d_call: .
v_call: TRBV11-2
j_call: TRBJ2-1

cdr3_aa: CASSAGTGNQPQHF
cdr3_nt: TGTGCCAGCAGTGCCGGGACAGGTAATCAGCCCCAGCATTTT
cdr3_length: 14
clone_size: .
d_call: TRBD1
v_call: TRBV6-5
j_call: TRBJ1-5

cdr3_aa: CASSPTRNGELFF
cdr3_nt: TGTGCCAGCAGTCCCACTCGGAACGGGGAGCTGTTTTTT
cdr3_length: 13
clone_size: many
d_call: .
v_call: TRBV6-5
j_call: TRBJ2-2

cdr3_aa: CAWSVRLAGTNEQFF
cdr3_nt: TGTGCCTGGAGTGTAAGGCTAGCGGGAACTAATGAGCAGTTCTTC
cdr3_length: 15
clone_size: few
d_call: TRBD2
v_call: TRBV30
j_call: TRBJ2-1